This T cell receptor (beta chain) is from a study of technical replicates of blood from several donors. Generated by immunoSEQ multiplex PCR, the TCRdb table keeps only in-frame clones and is missing some. The sample lists some 69,000 clones, roughly 88% seen once, with around 4.6% in the top ten. The V segment lost 0 bases and the J segment 2 bases; nucleotides outside the gene matches: 2. The CDR3 is 17 residues long. Germline CDR1 and CDR2: SGDLS and YYNGEE. The sequence was collected from a human donor in good health. Some clones in this sample may be carry-over from other donors' samples. The sequenced material came from PBMCs. The chain has TRBV9 and TRBJ2-2; 12 nucleotides match TRBD2. The CDR3 is CASSVVGLAGNTGELFF. The DNA for the CDR3 is TGTGCCAGCAGCGTAGTGGGACTAGCGGGTAACACCGGGGAGCTGTTTTTT.